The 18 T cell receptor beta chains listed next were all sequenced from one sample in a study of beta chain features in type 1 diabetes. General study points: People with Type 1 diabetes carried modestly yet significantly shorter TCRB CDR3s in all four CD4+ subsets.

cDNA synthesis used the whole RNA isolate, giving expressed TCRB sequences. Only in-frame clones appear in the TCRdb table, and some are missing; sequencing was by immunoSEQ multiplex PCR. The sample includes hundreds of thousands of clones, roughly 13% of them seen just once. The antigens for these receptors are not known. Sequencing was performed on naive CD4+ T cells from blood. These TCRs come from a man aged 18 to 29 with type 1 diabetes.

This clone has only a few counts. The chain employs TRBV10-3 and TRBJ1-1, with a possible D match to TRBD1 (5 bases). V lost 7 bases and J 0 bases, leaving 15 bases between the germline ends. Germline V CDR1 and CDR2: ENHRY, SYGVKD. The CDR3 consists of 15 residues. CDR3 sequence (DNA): TGTGCCATCACCGGGGGAGGGGCGATGAACACTGAAGCTTTCTTT. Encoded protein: CAITGGGAMNTEAFF.

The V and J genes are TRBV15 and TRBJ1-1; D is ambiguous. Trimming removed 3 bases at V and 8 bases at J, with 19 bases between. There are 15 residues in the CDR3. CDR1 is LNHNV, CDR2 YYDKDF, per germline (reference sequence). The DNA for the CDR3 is TGTGCCACCAGCAGCATATTTACTCAGCTGACAGAAGCTTTCTTT. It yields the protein CATSSIFTQLTEAFF.

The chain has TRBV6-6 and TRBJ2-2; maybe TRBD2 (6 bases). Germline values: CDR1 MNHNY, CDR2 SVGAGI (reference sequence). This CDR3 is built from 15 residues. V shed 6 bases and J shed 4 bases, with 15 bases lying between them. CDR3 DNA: TGTGCCAGCAGGGGAGGTAGGGTCGTCACCGGGGAGCTGTTTTTT. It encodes CASRGGRVVTGELFF.

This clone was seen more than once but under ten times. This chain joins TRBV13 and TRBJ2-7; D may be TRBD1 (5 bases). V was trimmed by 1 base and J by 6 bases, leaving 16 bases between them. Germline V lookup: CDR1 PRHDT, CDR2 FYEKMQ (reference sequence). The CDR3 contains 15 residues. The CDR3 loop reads CASSLEGAGEREQYF. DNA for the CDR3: TGTGCCAGCAGCTTAGAAGGGGCAGGAGAACGCGAGCAGTACTTC.

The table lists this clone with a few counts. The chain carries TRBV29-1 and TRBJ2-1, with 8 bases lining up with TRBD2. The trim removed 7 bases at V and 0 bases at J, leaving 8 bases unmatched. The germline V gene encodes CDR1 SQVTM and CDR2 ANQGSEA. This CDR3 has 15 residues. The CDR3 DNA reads TGCAGCGGTGGACGGGGGGGTAGCTCCTACAATGAGCAGTTCTTC. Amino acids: CSGGRGGSSYNEQFF.

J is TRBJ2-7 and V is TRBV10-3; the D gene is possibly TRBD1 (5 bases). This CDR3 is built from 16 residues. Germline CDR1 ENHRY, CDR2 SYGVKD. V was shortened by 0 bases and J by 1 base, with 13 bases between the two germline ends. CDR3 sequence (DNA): TGTGCCATCAGTGAGTCTTTGGCAGGGCTATCCTACGAGCAGTACTTC. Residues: CAISESLAGLSYEQYF.

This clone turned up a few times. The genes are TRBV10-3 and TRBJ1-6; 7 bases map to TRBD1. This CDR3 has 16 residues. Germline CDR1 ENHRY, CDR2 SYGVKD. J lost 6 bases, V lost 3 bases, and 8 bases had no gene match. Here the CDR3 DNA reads TGTGCCATCAGTGACGGGGGGGGACAGAGTAATTCACCCCTCCACTTT. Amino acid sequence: CAISDGGGQSNSPLHF.

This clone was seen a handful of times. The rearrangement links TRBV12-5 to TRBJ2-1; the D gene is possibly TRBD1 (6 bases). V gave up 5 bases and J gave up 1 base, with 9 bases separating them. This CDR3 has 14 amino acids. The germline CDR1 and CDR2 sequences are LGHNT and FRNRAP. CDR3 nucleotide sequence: TGTGCTAGTGGTACAGGGACATCCTACAATGAGCAGTTCTTC. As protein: CASGTGTSYNEQFF.

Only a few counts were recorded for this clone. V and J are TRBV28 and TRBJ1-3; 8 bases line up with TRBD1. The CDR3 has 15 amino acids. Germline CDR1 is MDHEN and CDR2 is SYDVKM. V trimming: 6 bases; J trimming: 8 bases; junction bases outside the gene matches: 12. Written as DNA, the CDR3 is TGTGCCAGCAGCCCTCCCGCCGGACAGGGCGACACCATATATTTT. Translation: CASSPPAGQGDTIYF.

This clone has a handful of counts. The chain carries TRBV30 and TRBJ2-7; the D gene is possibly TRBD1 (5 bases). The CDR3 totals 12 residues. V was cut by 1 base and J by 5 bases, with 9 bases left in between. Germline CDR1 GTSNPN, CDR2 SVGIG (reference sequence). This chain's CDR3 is CAWSGQYNEQYF. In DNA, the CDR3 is TGTGCCTGGAGTGGACAGTATAACGAGCAGTACTTC.

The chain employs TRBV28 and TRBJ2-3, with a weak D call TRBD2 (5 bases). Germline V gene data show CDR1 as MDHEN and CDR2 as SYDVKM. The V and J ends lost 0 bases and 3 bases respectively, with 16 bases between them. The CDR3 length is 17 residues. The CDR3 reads CASSLWSSSTGTDTQYF. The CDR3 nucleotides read TGTGCCAGCAGTTTATGGAGCAGTTCCACGGGGACAGATACGCAGTATTTT.

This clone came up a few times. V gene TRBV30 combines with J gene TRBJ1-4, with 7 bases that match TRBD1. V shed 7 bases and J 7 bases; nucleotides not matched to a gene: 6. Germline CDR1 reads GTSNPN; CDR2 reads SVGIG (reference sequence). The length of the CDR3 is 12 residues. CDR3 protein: CALTGVGEKLFF. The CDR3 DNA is TGTGCCTTAACAGGGGTGGGTGAAAAACTGTTTTTT.

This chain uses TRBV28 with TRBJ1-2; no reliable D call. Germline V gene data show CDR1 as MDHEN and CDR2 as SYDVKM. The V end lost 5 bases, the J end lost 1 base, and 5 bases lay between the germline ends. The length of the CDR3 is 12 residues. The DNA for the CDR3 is TGTGCCAGCAGTCAGATTAACTATGGCTACACCTTC. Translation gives CASSQINYGYTF.

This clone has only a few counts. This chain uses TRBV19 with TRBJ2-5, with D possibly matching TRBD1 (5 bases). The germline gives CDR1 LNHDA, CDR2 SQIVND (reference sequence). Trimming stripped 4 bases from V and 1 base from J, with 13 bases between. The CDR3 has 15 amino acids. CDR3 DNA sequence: TGTGCCAGTAGTAAAGCAGGGTCGAGCCAAGAGACCCAGTACTTC. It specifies CASSKAGSSQETQYF.

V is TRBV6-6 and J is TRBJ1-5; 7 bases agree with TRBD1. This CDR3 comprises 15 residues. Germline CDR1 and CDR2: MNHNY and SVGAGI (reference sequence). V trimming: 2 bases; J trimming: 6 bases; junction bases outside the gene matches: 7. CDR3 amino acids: CASSYGGQNAQPQHF. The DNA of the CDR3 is TGTGCCAGCAGTTACGGGGGACAGAACGCTCAGCCCCAGCATTTT.

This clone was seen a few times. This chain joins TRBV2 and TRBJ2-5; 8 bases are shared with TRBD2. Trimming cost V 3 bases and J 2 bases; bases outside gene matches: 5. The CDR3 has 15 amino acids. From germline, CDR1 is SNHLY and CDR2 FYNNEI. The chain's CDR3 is CASSEGSGGQETQYF. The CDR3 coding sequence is TGTGCCAGCAGTGAGGGGAGCGGGGGACAAGAGACCCAGTACTTC.

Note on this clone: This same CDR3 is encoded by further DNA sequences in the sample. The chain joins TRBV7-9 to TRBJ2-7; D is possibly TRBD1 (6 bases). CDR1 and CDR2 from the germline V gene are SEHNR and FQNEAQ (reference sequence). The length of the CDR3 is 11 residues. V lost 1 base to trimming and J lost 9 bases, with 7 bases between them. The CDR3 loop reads CASSLGGGQYF. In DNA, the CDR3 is TGTGCCAGCAGCTTAGGAGGGGGGCAGTACTTC.

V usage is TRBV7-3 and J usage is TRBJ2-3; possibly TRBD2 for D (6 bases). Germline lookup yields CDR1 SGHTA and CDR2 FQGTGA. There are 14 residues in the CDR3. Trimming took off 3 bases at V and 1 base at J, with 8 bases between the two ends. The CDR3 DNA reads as TGTGCCAGCAGCTTCGGCGGGGGCACAGATACGCAGTATTTT. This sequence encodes CASSFGGGTDTQYF.